Each of the 17 T cell receptor beta chains below was sequenced from the same sample in a study of blood T cells in healthy people across ages. The second PCR ran 7 to 11 cycles with a sample-barcoded 5' primer and J-beta primers. TCRdb re-analysed the 5' RACE reads in MiXCR, keeping a single row per CDR3 protein. The data show 600,000 to 900,000 distinct CDR3 sequences, around 25% seen once. This sample also belongs to another study, concerning T cells of mothers and their children.

The sequencing input was blood. These receptors were taken from a boy younger than 18 in good health.

This sequence joins TRBV12-3 or TRBV12-4 and TRBJ2-1; D gene uncertain. V lost 5 bases and J lost 1, with 9 bases in between. The CDR3 loop spans 14 amino acids. The CDR3 DNA sequence: TGTGCCAGCAGTATCAGCGCGTCCTACAATGAGCAGTTCTTC. Translating gives CASSISASYNEQFF.

The chain is built from TRBV5-1 and TRBJ2-5, with TRBD1 matching 8 bases. The better agreement between TRBJ2-7 and the DNA end casts doubt on the J call. CDR1 is SGHRS, CDR2 YFSETQ, per germline. The CDR3 extends over 16 amino acids. CDR3: CASSLGPGGVAYEQYF. CDR3 in DNA: TGCGCCAGCAGCCTGGGGCCAGGGGGCGTCGCCTACGAGCAGTACTTC.

The V gene is TRBV20-1, the J gene TRBJ1-1; D is unresolved. The CDR3 runs to 14 residues. V was cut by 3 bases and J by 0 bases, with 11 bases left in between. Germline V gives CDR1 DFQATT, CDR2 SNEGSKA (reference sequence). This chain's CDR3 is CSARVARMNTEAFF. The CDR3 DNA sequence: TGCAGTGCTAGGGTCGCCCGGATGAACACTGAAGCTTTCTTT.

This clonotype has a handful of counts. One end of the junction is discordant with germline, which a read error may explain. Here the CDR3 reads CSARDPPTF. CDR3 sequence (DNA): TGCAGTGCTAGAGATCCACCGACTTTC. The V and J genes are TRBV20-1 and TRBJ2-5; no clear D gene. This CDR3 region has 9 residues. The germline V gene encodes CDR1 DFQATT and CDR2 SNEGSKA (reference sequence).

The chain couples TRBV11-3 to TRBJ2-7; D might be TRBD2 (6 bases). The V and J ends lost 5 bases and 5 bases respectively, with 19 bases between them. CDR3 length equals 15 residues. The germline gives CDR1 SGHNT, CDR2 YENEEA. CDR3 nucleotides: TGTGCCAGCAGCAAGGGGCTAGCGTACTTCGACGAGCAGTACTTC. This translates into CASSKGLAYFDEQYF. Based on the CDR3 plus reference TRBV11-3 and TRBJ2-7, the full variable domain is EAGVVQSPRYKIIEKKQPVAFWCNPISGHNTLYWYLQNLGQGPELLIRYENEEAVDDSQLPKDRFSAERLKGVDSTLKIQPAELGDSAVYLCASSKGLAYFDEQYFGPGTRLTVT.

This chain joins TRBV6-1 and TRBJ2-5, with D possibly matching TRBD1 (6 bases). Germline CDR1 is MNHNS and CDR2 is SASEGT. The V end was cut by 2 bases, the J end by 2 bases, with 9 bases between. The CDR3 sequence is 14 residues long. CDR3 in amino acids: CASSEIRGQETQYF. As DNA, the CDR3 is TGTGCCAGCAGTGAAATCAGGGGACAAGAGACCCAGTACTTC.

This clonotype has more than one count but fewer than ten. The V and J genes are TRBV12-3 or TRBV12-4 and TRBJ1-5; 7 positions agree with TRBD1. The CDR3 contains 15 residues. The ends lost 5 bases at V and 0 bases at J; junction bases unmatched: 4. The CDR3 region is CASSAQGDSNQPQHF. The CDR3 region has the DNA TGTGCCAGCAGTGCCCAGGGGGATAGCAATCAGCCCCAGCATTTT.

This clonotype occurred a few times. The chain links TRBV12-3 or TRBV12-4 to TRBJ2-2, with 10 nucleotides matching TRBD1. The CDR3 is made up of 16 amino acids. The trim removed 6 bases at V and 7 bases at J, leaving 11 bases unmatched. CDR3 residues: CASSFGDRGYDGELFF. CDR3 in DNA: TGTGCCAGCAGCTTTGGGGACAGGGGCTATGACGGGGAGCTGTTTTTT.

This clonotype came up a few times. The gene calls are TRBV12-3 or TRBV12-4 and TRBJ2-5; 8 bases align to TRBD1. The end of the DNA is better explained by TRBJ2-7, so the J call may be wrong. The CDR3 is made up of 15 amino acids. CDR3 bases: TGTGCCAGCAGTTTATATGGGACAGGCCTAAACGAGCAGTACTTC. It translates to CASSLYGTGLNEQYF.

This clonotype was seen a handful of times. The chain carries TRBV7-2 and TRBJ1-4; no clear D gene. V was clipped by 5 bases and J by 8 bases, with 21 bases between them. Germline V CDR1 and CDR2: SGHTA, FQGNSA. The CDR3 sequence is 16 residues long. The CDR3 region is CASSATIWAPGEKLFF. The CDR3 nucleotides read TGTGCCAGCAGCGCCACGATCTGGGCCCCGGGCGAAAAACTGTTTTTT. Full variable domain (remainder filled in from reference TRBV7-2 and TRBJ1-4): GAGVSQSPSNKVTEKGKDVELRCDPISGHTALYWYRQSLGQGLEFLIYFQGNSAPDKSGLPSDRFSAERTGGSVSTLTIQRTQQEDSAVYLCASSATIWAPGEKLFFGSGTQLSVL.

This clonotype was counted between two and nine times. The chain links TRBV20-1 to TRBJ2-7, with unresolved D. CDR1 is DFQATT, CDR2 SNEGSKA, per germline (reference sequence). V was shortened by 2 bases and J by 5 bases, with 7 bases between the two germline ends. The CDR3 contains 11 residues. The CDR3 nucleotides read TGCAGTGCTAGAATTGTCGACGAGCAGTACTTC. This translates into CSARIVDEQYF.

The gene calls are TRBV11-2 and TRBJ2-5, with 8 bases identical to TRBD2. The J call may be incorrect, as the DNA end agrees better with TRBJ2-7. Per the germline V gene, CDR1 is SGHAT and CDR2 is FQNNGV. The CDR3 extends over 15 amino acids. The CDR3 nucleotides are TGTGCCAGCAGCTCAGGTAGCGGGGCATCCTACGAGCAGTACTTC. Amino acid sequence: CASSSGSGASYEQYF.

This clonotype appeared a few times. The chain carries TRBV6-5 and TRBJ2-2; 11 bases agree with TRBD2. The CDR3 is 21 amino acids. V lost 2 bases to trimming and J lost 3 bases; unmatched junction nucleotides: 17. CDR1 is MNHEY and CDR2 is SVGAGI in the germline V gene. CDR3 DNA: TGTGCCAGCAGTTACGATAGCGGGGGGGCCGAAATCATTTGGGACACCGGGGAGCTGTTTTTT. Protein sequence: CASSYDSGGAEIIWDTGELFF.

This clonotype was recorded a few times. This chain uses TRBV7-9 with TRBJ1-4; TRBD1 agrees at 7 bases. This CDR3 region has 14 residues. Germline CDR1 is SEHNR and CDR2 is FQNEAQ (reference sequence). Germline trimming cut 5 bases from V and 8 bases from J; bases unmatched to any gene: 8. Here the CDR3 reads CASSARQGGEKLFF. DNA of the CDR3: TGTGCCAGCAGCGCTCGACAGGGAGGGGAAAAACTGTTTTTT.

V gene TRBV18 combines with J gene TRBJ1-1, with 7 bases lining up with TRBD1. Germline CDR1 is KGHSH and CDR2 is LQKENI. The CDR3 is made up of 15 amino acids. V shed 3 bases and J 5 bases; nucleotides not matched to a gene: 9. CDR3: CASSPLQGKDTEAFF. The CDR3 coding sequence is TGTGCCAGCTCACCTTTACAGGGGAAAGATACTGAAGCTTTCTTT.

This clonotype was found many times. CDR3 coding DNA: TGCGCCAGCAGCTCCGGGACAGGGAATAATGAGCAGTTCTTC. As protein: CASSSGTGNNEQFF. V is TRBV5-1 and J is TRBJ2-1, with 9 bases that match TRBD1. In germline, CDR1 is SGHRS, CDR2 YFSETQ. Trimming took 3 bases from V and 7 from J; bases not matched to a gene: 5. CDR3 length equals 14 residues. Complete variable domain (other parts from reference TRBV5-1 and TRBJ2-1): KAGVTQTPRYLIKTRGQQVTLSCSPISGHRSVSWYQQTPGQGLQFLFEYFSETQRNKGNFPGRFSGRQFSNSRSEMNVSTLELGDSALYLCASSSGTGNNEQFFGPGTRLTVL.

V gene TRBV20-1 combines with J gene TRBJ2-7, with 13 bases matching TRBD2. The CDR3 consists of 14 residues. After removal of 0 bases from V and 5 bases from J, the junction contained 1 base not matched to a gene. Germline-derived CDR1 and CDR2 are DFQATT and SNEGSKA (reference sequence). The CDR3 bases are TGCAGTGCTAGAGATACTAGCGGGGGGGACGAGCAGTACTTC. Its protein product is CSARDTSGGDEQYF.